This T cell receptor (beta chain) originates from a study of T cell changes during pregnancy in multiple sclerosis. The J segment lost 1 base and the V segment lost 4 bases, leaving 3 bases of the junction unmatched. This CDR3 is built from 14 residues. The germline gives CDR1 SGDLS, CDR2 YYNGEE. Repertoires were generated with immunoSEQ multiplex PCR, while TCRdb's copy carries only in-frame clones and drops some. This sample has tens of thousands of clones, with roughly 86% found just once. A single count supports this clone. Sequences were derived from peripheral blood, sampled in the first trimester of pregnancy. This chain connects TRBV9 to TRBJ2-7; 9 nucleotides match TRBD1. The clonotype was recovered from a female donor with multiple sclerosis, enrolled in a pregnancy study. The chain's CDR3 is CASSSGQGSYEQYF. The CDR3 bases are TGTGCCAGCAGCTCGGGACAGGGTTCCTACGAGCAGTACTTC.